The 31 T cell receptor beta chains below come from one sample, sequenced in a study of control samples from healthy donors and cancer patients. Sequencing used immunoSEQ multiplex PCR; TCRdb keeps in-frame clones, though not all of them. The sample has fewer than 40,000 clones, around 94% seen once. Sequenced material: blood. Receptors originate from a man aged 60 to 69 in good health.

This sequence joins TRBV10-1 and TRBJ1-1; D gene unclear. The germline gives CDR1 WNHNN, CDR2 SYGVQD (reference sequence). Trimming cost V 6 bases and J 5 bases, with 13 bases left between them. This CDR3 is built from 13 residues. This chain's CDR3 is CASRDREGTEAFF. CDR3 in DNA: TGCGCCAGCAGGGACCGGGAGGGAACTGAAGCTTTCTTT.

This chain joins TRBV11-2 and TRBJ2-3; the D gene is possibly TRBD1 (5 bases). Germline V gene lookup returns CDR1 SGHAT and CDR2 FQNNGV. There are 16 residues in the CDR3. The V gene lost 1 base and the J gene lost 8 bases, with 19 bases spanning the gap. The DNA of the CDR3 is TGTGCCAGCAGCTTAGGGCAGGGCAGGTCTGCTAGTACGCAGTATTTT. Protein: CASSLGQGRSASTQYF.

A note on this clone: One end of the junction fails to match germline, which may point to a read error. CDR3 bases: TGTGCCGGCTCCCCCGTTCATAGCAATCAGCCCCAGCATTTT. This sequence encodes CAGSPVHSNQPQHF. The chain is built from TRBV18 and TRBJ1-5; D gene unclear. The CDR3 has 14 residues. Looked up from germline, CDR1 is KGHSH and CDR2 is LQKENI.

The chain combines TRBV28 with TRBJ2-6; the D is unclear. Trimming stripped 7 bases from V and 0 bases from J, with 10 bases between. The CDR3 is 15 amino acids. The germline gives CDR1 MDHEN, CDR2 SYDVKM. The CDR3 region is CASKMLSSGANVLTF. Written as DNA, the CDR3 is TGTGCCAGCAAGATGCTGAGCTCTGGGGCCAACGTCCTGACTTTC.

The V and J genes are TRBV11-2 and TRBJ2-3, with TRBD2 identical over 9 bases. Germline CDR1 reads SGHAT; CDR2 reads FQNNGV. The CDR3 is 15 residues long. The trim removed 5 bases at V and 3 bases at J, leaving 6 bases unmatched. The CDR3 nucleotides are TGTGCCAGCAGCATCTTGGCGGGGGGGACAGATACGCAGTATTTT. Translated, it gives CASSILAGGTDTQYF.

This clone has a handful of counts. The chain is built from TRBV7-9 and TRBJ2-2; D could derive from TRBD1 or TRBD2 (5 bases each). V shed 1 base and J shed 1 base, with 13 bases lying between them. Germline V lookup: CDR1 SEHNR, CDR2 FQNEAQ (reference sequence). This CDR3 region has 17 residues. CDR3 sequence (DNA): TGTGCCAGCAGCTTAGAGCGGCAGGGTGGGAACACCGGGGAGCTGTTTTTT. The encoded protein is CASSLERQGGNTGELFF.

This clone ranks as medium-sized. The chain joins TRBV27 to TRBJ2-2; D might be TRBD2 (5 bases). The CDR3 sequence is 12 residues long. In germline, CDR1 is MNHEY, CDR2 SMNVEV (reference sequence). CDR3: CVSADSTGELFF. In nucleotides, the CDR3 is TGTGTGTCAGCGGACTCCACCGGGGAGCTGTTTTTT.

The chain has TRBV19 and TRBJ2-7; D gene unclear. CDR1 is LNHDA, CDR2 SQIVND, per germline (reference sequence). Deletions cut 5 bases from V and 0 bases from J, with 11 bases between. The CDR3 has 14 amino acids. CDR3 loop: CASSRMEGSYEQYF. DNA of the CDR3: TGTGCCAGTAGTCGTATGGAAGGCTCCTACGAGCAGTACTTC.

This clone was observed a handful of times. The genes are TRBV6-5 and TRBJ1-6, with D unresolved. Germline V gene data show CDR1 as MNHEY and CDR2 as SVGAGI. The CDR3 has 14 amino acids. The ends were cut back, 5 bases at V and 10 bases at J, with 15 bases in the middle. The CDR3 reads CASSRGLILSPLHF. CDR3 coding DNA: TGTGCCAGCAGTCGGGGTTTAATATTGTCACCCCTCCACTTT.

The rearrangement uses TRBV12-5 and TRBJ2-1; D tentatively fits TRBD1 or TRBD2 (6 bases each). The germline V gene has CDR1 LGHNT and CDR2 FRNRAP. The length of the CDR3 is 13 residues. V lost 6 bases, J lost 5 bases, and 11 bases lay in between. DNA of the CDR3: TGTGCTAGTGGGCGGGACATCAACAATGAGCAGTTCTTC. It specifies CASGRDINNEQFF.

This clone was counted only a few times. The genes are TRBV4-1 and TRBJ2-7; tentatively, D is TRBD1 (6 bases). V was pared by 4 bases and J by 1 base, with 11 bases between. This CDR3 spans 14 amino acids. Germline assignment: CDR1 MGHRA and CDR2 YSYEKL. The CDR3 region is CASSPGQLSYEQYF. Here the CDR3 DNA reads TGCGCCAGCAGCCCCGGACAGCTTTCCTACGAGCAGTACTTC.

The genes are TRBV19 and TRBJ1-1, with a tentative D call TRBD1 (6 bases). The CDR3 has 16 residues. V lost 4 bases, J lost 4 bases, and 19 bases lay in between. Germline CDR1 is LNHDA and CDR2 is SQIVND (reference sequence). Here the CDR3 reads CASSKGGTGLGTEAFF. CDR3 bases: TGTGCCAGTAGTAAAGGGGGTACAGGGTTGGGCACTGAAGCTTTCTTT.

The genes are TRBV5-6 and TRBJ2-2; 7 positions match TRBD2. The ends lost 0 bases at V and 5 bases at J; junction bases unmatched: 7. Looked up from germline, CDR1 is SGHDT and CDR2 is YYEEEE. The CDR3 is 16 amino acids. In nucleotides, the CDR3 is TGTGCCAGCAGCTTGGAACCGGGGGGAGAAACCGGGGAGCTGTTTTTT. Its translation is CASSLEPGGETGELFF.

The chain employs TRBV11-3 and TRBJ1-5; TRBD1 might be the D (5 bases). Trimming pared 4 bases from V and 1 base from J, leaving 20 bases between. The germline CDR1 and CDR2 sequences are SGHNT and YENEEA. The CDR3 loop spans 18 amino acids. The CDR3 DNA reads as TGTGCCAGCAGCTGCGGGGGGGAAATGATGGGCAGCAATCAGCCCCAGCATTTT. Its translation: CASSCGGEMMGSNQPQHF.

The chain recombines TRBV18 with TRBJ1-5; tentatively, D is TRBD1 (5 bases). Germline V gene sequence: CDR1 KGHSH, CDR2 LQKENI. V was trimmed by 6 bases and J by 3 bases, leaving 9 bases between them. This CDR3 has 13 amino acids. CDR3 DNA: TGTGCCAGCTCCCAGGGTTACAATCAGCCCCAGCATTTT. Translation gives CASSQGYNQPQHF. Full variable domain (remainder filled in from reference TRBV18 and TRBJ1-5): NAGVMQNPRHLVRRRGQEARLRCSPMKGHSHVYWYRQLPEEGLKFMVYLQKENIIDESGMPKERFSAEFPKEGPSILRIQQVVRGDSAAYFCASSQGYNQPQHFGDGTRLSIL.

V gene TRBV2 combines with J gene TRBJ1-1, with a weak D call TRBD1 (5 bases). Germline V gene lookup returns CDR1 SNHLY and CDR2 FYNNEI. The CDR3 is made up of 12 amino acids. Trimming left V 4 bases short and J 6 bases short, with 9 bases between. DNA for the CDR3: TGTGCCAGCAGTGGGCGACAGTCTGAAGCTTTCTTT. This encodes CASSGRQSEAFF.

This clone was observed a handful of times. This chain uses TRBV9 with TRBJ2-2; 10 nucleotides agree with TRBD2. The CDR3 covers 16 residues. V dropped 1 base and J dropped 6; count of bases not matched to a gene: 6. Germline assignment: CDR1 SGDLS and CDR2 YYNGEE. CDR3 protein: CASSVSSGGGAGELFF. The CDR3 bases are TGTGCCAGCAGCGTATCCAGCGGGGGGGGCGCCGGGGAGCTGTTTTTT.

The V call is TRBV6-5, the J call TRBJ1-2; D gene ambiguous. The CDR3 is made up of 12 amino acids. Per the germline V gene, CDR1 is MNHEY and CDR2 is SVGAGI. Trimming took off 7 bases at V and 1 base at J, with 7 bases between the two ends. The CDR3 reads CASIRLNYGYTF. CDR3 nucleotides: TGTGCCAGCATCAGACTTAACTATGGCTACACCTTC.

As concerns this clone: The DNA is omitted, as the CDR3 cannot be located on it reliably, and the CDR3 follows TCRdb's listing. The rearrangement uses TRBV19 and TRBJ1-2; the table's D gene call, TRBD1, was not cross checked with the DNA. The CDR3 spans 14 amino acids, including both terminal residues. Per the germline V gene, CDR1 is LNHDA and CDR2 is SQIVND (reference sequence). Here the CDR3 reads CASSIWGQGTFHTF.

This clone was detected only once. The chain recombines TRBV21-1 with TRBJ2-1; no check of the table's D call, TRBD2, against the DNA was made. TRBV21-1 is shown as a pseudogene. The CDR3 covers 12 residues. The CDR3 DNA reads as TGTGATGCACGATGGCGGTGGGATGAGCAGTTCTTC. Residues: CDARWRWDEQFF.

This clone appeared a few times. This chain uses TRBV6-2 or TRBV6-3 with TRBJ2-7; D is perhaps TRBD2 (6 bases). The CDR3 runs 15 residues. The V and J ends lost 5 bases and 2 bases respectively, with 16 bases between them. Germline CDR1 MNHEY, CDR2 SVGEGT. The CDR3 loop is CASSPGGGGTYEQYF. In DNA, the CDR3 is TGTGCCAGCAGTCCCGGGGGAGGTGGGACCTACGAGCAGTACTTC.

The chain uses TRBV30 and TRBJ1-1; no definite D call. The CDR3 has 14 residues. The ends were cut back, 8 bases at V and 5 bases at J, with 21 bases in the middle. Germline V gene sequence: CDR1 GTSNPN, CDR2 SVGIG (reference sequence). CDR3 nucleotides: TGTGCCCTTGACCTGAGAGGGAGAAAGACTGAAGCTTTCTTT. Translated: CALDLRGRKTEAFF.

Note on this clone: This specimen includes other DNA sequences encoding the same CDR3. The chain couples TRBV7-2 to TRBJ1-6; maybe TRBD1 (6 bases). Germline CDR1 SGHTA, CDR2 FQGNSA. Trimming cost V 1 base and J 5 bases, with 9 bases left between them. The CDR3 has 15 residues. The CDR3 DNA reads TGTGCCAGCAGCTTAGTACGGACAGATAATTCACCCCTCCACTTT. Its protein product is CASSLVRTDNSPLHF.

The V gene is TRBV18, the J gene TRBJ1-1, with D maybe TRBD1 (5 bases). CDR1 is KGHSH and CDR2 is LQKENI in the germline V gene. This CDR3 contains 13 residues. The V end was cut by 6 bases, the J end by 4 bases, with 12 bases between. CDR3 loop: CASSPGRATEAFF. In DNA, the CDR3 is TGTGCCAGCTCGCCAGGGAGGGCCACTGAAGCTTTCTTT.

The genes are TRBV6-1 and TRBJ2-6; weak D call: TRBD1 (5 bases). The V end lost 2 bases, the J end lost 1 base, and 6 bases lay between the germline ends. CDR3 length equals 15 residues. Germline CDR1 is MNHNS and CDR2 is SASEGT. DNA for the CDR3: TGTGCCAGCAGTGAACAGGGTTCTGGGGCCAACGTCCTGACTTTC. Translating gives CASSEQGSGANVLTF.

CDR3 in DNA: TGTGCCAGCAGCCGAGCCAACAGGGAAAGTTTTGGCTACACCTTC. It is translated as CASSRANRESFGYTF. The chain recombines TRBV27 with TRBJ1-2; D perhaps matches TRBD1 (6 bases). With 6 bases removed from V and 7 bases from J, the gap between germline ends came to 21 bases. Per the germline V gene, CDR1 is MNHEY and CDR2 is SMNVEV (reference sequence). This CDR3 has 15 amino acids.

The rearrangement joins TRBV28 to TRBJ1-5; D not certain. V was trimmed by 5 bases and J by 1 base, leaving 9 bases between them. This CDR3 contains 14 residues. The germline CDR1 and CDR2 sequences are MDHEN and SYDVKM. For the CDR3, the DNA is TGTGCCAGCAGTCTGGGTTGGAGCAATCAGCCCCAGCATTTT. This encodes CASSLGWSNQPQHF.

Worth noting for this clone: At one end, the junction sequence differs from germline, possibly due to a read error. V and J are TRBV6-1 and TRBJ1-5, with D hard to call. Germline values: CDR1 MNHNS, CDR2 SASEGT. The CDR3 consists of 12 residues. This CDR3 reads CASGDTYQPQHF. The CDR3 DNA follows: TGTGCCAGCGGTGACACCTATCAGCCCCAGCATTTT.

The chain carries TRBV2 and TRBJ2-7; D is unresolved. The CDR3 spans 15 residues. CDR1 and CDR2 (germline): SNHLY, FYNNEI. V was pared by 3 bases and J by 5 bases, with 17 bases between. In DNA, the CDR3 is TGTGCCAGCAGTGATGGATCCATCCTTCCTAACGAGCAGTACTTC. Its translation is CASSDGSILPNEQYF.

The genes are TRBV5-8 and TRBJ1-4; 8 positions match TRBD1. This CDR3 has 14 residues. CDR1 and CDR2 from the germline V gene are SGHTS and YDEGEE. V gave up 0 bases and J gave up 8 bases; unmatched junction bases: 3. The CDR3 bases are TGTGCCAGCAGCTTGGTTGGACAGGGCGAAAAACTGTTTTTT. Translating it yields CASSLVGQGEKLFF.

This clone was seen once. The chain joins TRBV27 to TRBJ2-7, with 7 bases matching TRBD1. The V gene's germline CDR1 is MNHEY and CDR2 SMNVEV (reference sequence). Unmatched junction bases numbered 9, after V lost 4 bases and J lost 3 bases. This CDR3 has 15 amino acids. Here the CDR3 reads CASSSPDRKGYEQYF. DNA of the CDR3: TGTGCCAGCAGTTCGCCGGACAGGAAGGGCTACGAGCAGTACTTC.